Each of the 22 T cell receptor beta chains below was sequenced from the same sample in a study of shared clonotypes between healthy human individuals. Naive CD8 cells lacked CD45RO and underwent positive selection for CCR7, leaving out terminally differentiated effector memory CD45RA+ cells. Assay: immunoSEQ multiplex PCR; the TCRdb copy retains only in-frame clones and omits some. This sample yields around 1.9 million clones, of which 93% are seen a single time; around 1.7% belongs to the top ten. Sequencing was performed on naive CD8+ T cells from PBMCs. All receptors come from a man between 18 and 29 years old in good health. Some clones in this sample may be carry-over from other donors' samples.

The chain joins TRBV7-9 to TRBJ2-1; possibly TRBD2 for D (6 bases). V was cut by 1 base and J by 1 base, with 14 bases left in between. Looked up from germline, CDR1 is SEHNR and CDR2 is FQNEAQ (reference sequence). CDR3 length equals 17 residues. CDR3 protein: CASSLEGSGRSYNEQFF. DNA of the CDR3: TGTGCCAGCAGCTTAGAAGGGAGCGGGCGGTCCTACAATGAGCAGTTCTTC.

The chain has TRBV7-8 and TRBJ1-5; D unresolved. The germline V gene encodes CDR1 SGHVS and CDR2 FQNEAQ. The CDR3 runs to 13 residues. Trimming removed 5 bases from V and 7 bases from J, with 12 bases in between. CDR3: CASSPGNGQPQHF. The CDR3 DNA is TGTGCCAGCAGCCCAGGTAATGGGCAGCCCCAGCATTTT.

This rearrangement joins TRBV7-8 to TRBJ1-1; the D gene is possibly TRBD1 (6 bases). CDR3 size: 14 residues. Looked up from germline, CDR1 is SGHVS and CDR2 is FQNEAQ. The V end was cut by 5 bases, the J end by 5 bases, with 15 bases between. The CDR3 protein is CASSPSRGYTEAFF. CDR3 DNA: TGTGCCAGCAGCCCGAGCAGGGGTTATACTGAAGCTTTCTTT.

V and J are TRBV30 and TRBJ2-7; TRBD2 agrees at 14 bases. The CDR3 runs 17 residues. V trimming: 0 bases; J trimming: 4 bases; junction bases outside the gene matches: 8. Germline CDR1 is GTSNPN and CDR2 is SVGIG (reference sequence). The CDR3 loop is CAWSVPGLAGETYEQYF. Written as DNA, the CDR3 is TGTGCCTGGAGTGTACCGGGACTAGCGGGAGAGACGTACGAGCAGTACTTC. Looking up the rest from reference TRBV30 and TRBJ2-7 gives the full variable domain: SQTIHQWPATLVQPVGSPLSLECTVEGTSNPNLYWYRQAAGRGLQLLFYSVGIGQISSEVPQNLSASRPQDRQFILSSKKLLLSDSGFYLCAWSVPGLAGETYEQYFGPGTRLTVT.

The CDR3 is CASSLLKPTSGSGNEQFF. In DNA, the CDR3 is TGTGCCAGCAGTTTGCTCAAACCGACTAGCGGGAGTGGAAATGAGCAGTTCTTC. This rearrangement joins TRBV27 to TRBJ2-1; TRBD2 matches 12 bases. Per germline, CDR1 MNHEY and CDR2 SMNVEV (reference sequence). Trimming cost V 3 bases and J 7 bases; bases outside gene matches: 13. The CDR3 loop spans 18 amino acids.

The chain couples TRBV27 to TRBJ2-1, with 7 bases aligning to TRBD1. The CDR3 contains 16 residues. The V gene's germline CDR1 is MNHEY and CDR2 SMNVEV (reference sequence). J was trimmed by 3 bases and V by 6 bases; bases with no gene match: 11. For the CDR3, the DNA is TGTGCCAGCAGCCCTGACAGGGACCGACTCTACAATGAGCAGTTCTTC. Its protein product is CASSPDRDRLYNEQFF.

The V call is TRBV29-1, the J call TRBJ2-7, with 9 bases aligning to TRBD2. V gave up 6 bases and J gave up 4 bases; unmatched junction bases: 7. The CDR3 contains 13 residues. Germline-derived CDR1 and CDR2 are SQVTM and ANQGSEA. The CDR3 sequence: CSVELAGRYEQYF. Here the CDR3 DNA reads TGCAGCGTGGAACTAGCGGGCCGTTACGAGCAGTACTTC.

The chain carries TRBV29-1 and TRBJ2-1; TRBD2 matches at 7 bases. The CDR3 runs to 12 residues. The ends lost 4 bases at V and 8 bases at J; junction bases unmatched: 5. From germline, CDR1 is SQVTM and CDR2 ANQGSEA. The CDR3 here is CSVGDYGHEQFF. As DNA, the CDR3 is TGCAGCGTTGGGGACTATGGTCATGAGCAGTTCTTC.

The chain joins TRBV13 to TRBJ2-5; no clear D gene. The CDR3 sequence is 13 residues long. Germline CDR1 and CDR2: PRHDT and FYEKMQ (reference sequence). V was pared by 0 bases and J by 5 bases, with 7 bases between. CDR3 DNA: TGTGCCAGCAGCTTAGGCATCACGGAGACCCAGTACTTC. It yields the protein CASSLGITETQYF.

V is TRBV27 and J is TRBJ2-1; maybe TRBD2 (6 bases). Trimming took off 6 bases at V and 3 bases at J, with 15 bases between the two ends. Germline CDR1 and CDR2: MNHEY and SMNVEV (reference sequence). The CDR3 has 15 residues. The CDR3 region is CASSRLDRDYNEQFF. DNA of the CDR3: TGTGCCAGCAGCAGACTAGACCGGGACTACAATGAGCAGTTCTTC.

The V and J genes are TRBV19 and TRBJ2-1; 10 bases are a match to TRBD2. The germline gives CDR1 LNHDA, CDR2 SQIVND (reference sequence). The V and J ends lost 4 bases and 6 bases, in that order; junction bases with no gene match: 6. CDR3 length equals 15 residues. The CDR3 loop is CASSTGTSAFNEQFF. CDR3 sequence (DNA): TGTGCCAGTAGTACCGGGACTAGCGCTTTCAATGAGCAGTTCTTC.

The chain employs TRBV2 and TRBJ2-1; D is perhaps TRBD1 or TRBD2 (5 bases each). CDR1 is SNHLY and CDR2 is FYNNEI in the germline V gene. The CDR3 extends over 15 amino acids. V was pared by 8 bases and J by 0 bases, with 14 bases between. CDR3 coding DNA: TGTGCCAGCCTCCCCCCAGGGACCTCCTACAATGAGCAGTTCTTC. This sequence encodes CASLPPGTSYNEQFF.

The genes are TRBV5-4 and TRBJ2-2, with D perhaps matching TRBD1 or TRBD2 (6 bases each). V dropped 3 bases and J dropped 6 bases, with 21 bases sitting between them. Germline lookup yields CDR1 SGHNT and CDR2 YYREEE (reference sequence). This CDR3 spans 17 amino acids. This CDR3 is CASSSDLGAGLSGELFF. The CDR3 bases are TGTGCCAGCAGCTCCGACCTGGGGGCGGGATTGTCCGGGGAGCTGTTTTTT.

The rearrangement joins TRBV13 to TRBJ2-7; 9 nucleotides align to TRBD2. Germline-derived CDR1 and CDR2 are PRHDT and FYEKMQ (reference sequence). The junction had 3 bases not matched to a gene; V was cut back by 1 base and J by 2 bases. This CDR3 is 15 amino acids long. CDR3 region: CASSLVGTSTYEQYF. CDR3 coding DNA: TGTGCCAGCAGCTTAGTAGGGACTAGCACCTACGAGCAGTACTTC. The variable domain in full, completed from reference TRBV13 and TRBJ2-7, reads AAGVIQSPRHLIKEKRETATLKCYPIPRHDTVYWYQQGPGQDPQFLISFYEKMQSDKGSIPDRFSAQQFSDYHSELNMSSLELGDSALYFCASSLVGTSTYEQYFGPGTRLTVT.

The chain is built from TRBV18 and TRBJ1-4; D is possibly TRBD1 (5 bases). Trimming took 3 bases from V and 6 from J, leaving 14 bases between them. Germline V gives CDR1 KGHSH, CDR2 LQKENI. CDR3 size: 15 residues. CDR3 sequence reads: CASSPGQGPDEKLFF. CDR3 nucleotide sequence: TGTGCCAGCTCACCGGGGCAGGGACCCGATGAAAAACTGTTTTTT. The full variable domain, in which reference TRBV18 and TRBJ1-4 provide the parts outside the CDR3, is NAGVMQNPRHLVRRRGQEARLRCSPMKGHSHVYWYRQLPEEGLKFMVYLQKENIIDESGMPKERFSAEFPKEGPSILRIQQVVRGDSAAYFCASSPGQGPDEKLFFGSGTQLSVL.

This chain uses TRBV15 with TRBJ2-2; maybe TRBD1 (8 bases). The CDR3 length is 16 residues. Trimming removed 1 base from V and 5 bases from J, with 14 bases in between. Per germline, CDR1 LNHNV and CDR2 YYDKDF (reference sequence). The CDR3 DNA is TGTGCCACCAGCAGAGGGACAGGGAGGGGAACCGGGGAGCTGTTTTTT. Residues: CATSRGTGRGTGELFF.

The chain is built from TRBV27 and TRBJ2-7; a possible D gene is TRBD2 (5 bases). Germline lookup yields CDR1 MNHEY and CDR2 SMNVEV (reference sequence). This CDR3 is 15 amino acids long. V lost 1 base to trimming and J lost 2 bases, with 12 bases between them. CDR3: CASSLFGGLAYEQYF. The CDR3 DNA follows: TGTGCCAGCAGTTTATTTGGCGGGTTGGCCTACGAGCAGTACTTC.

This chain links TRBV5-4 with TRBJ2-5; tentatively, D is TRBD1 (6 bases). The CDR3 is 14 amino acids. Germline CDR1 is SGHNT and CDR2 is YYREEE (reference sequence). V lost 4 bases, J lost 0 bases, and 10 bases lay in between. The DNA for the CDR3 is TGTGCCAGCAGCATCGACAGGAACCAAGAGACCCAGTACTTC. This sequence encodes CASSIDRNQETQYF.

The chain joins TRBV6-5 to TRBJ1-1, with a possible D match to TRBD1 (5 bases). The CDR3 consists of 14 residues. The ends were cut back, 3 bases at V and 5 bases at J, with 13 bases in the middle. Germline-derived CDR1 and CDR2 are MNHEY and SVGAGI. This chain's CDR3 is CASSYGQGSTEAFF. Here the CDR3 DNA reads TGTGCCAGCAGTTATGGGCAGGGAAGTACTGAAGCTTTCTTT.

In this sample, this clone turned up once. The CDR3 reads CASSPGQLDEQFF. CDR3 nucleotide sequence: TGTGCCAGCAGCCCAGGCCAACTCGATGAGCAGTTCTTC. V and J are TRBV9 and TRBJ2-1; D remains ambiguous. Germline loops: CDR1 SGDLS, CDR2 YYNGEE. The ends were cut back, 4 bases at V and 8 bases at J, with 13 bases in the middle. This CDR3 contains 13 residues.

The gene calls are TRBV9 and TRBJ2-7; 7 nucleotides agree with TRBD2. Germline values: CDR1 SGDLS, CDR2 YYNGEE. J was trimmed by 4 bases and V by 3 bases; bases with no gene match: 10. This CDR3 comprises 15 residues. The CDR3 sequence is CASSAAGLSGYEQYF. In DNA form, the CDR3 reads TGTGCCAGCAGCGCAGCGGGACTATCGGGATACGAGCAGTACTTC.

The rearrangement links TRBV27 to TRBJ1-2; TRBD1 might be the D (6 bases). Germline-derived CDR1 and CDR2 are MNHEY and SMNVEV (reference sequence). Deletions cut 3 bases from V and 0 bases from J, with 17 bases between. The CDR3 covers 17 residues. The CDR3 protein is CASSFLRGGGTNYGYTF. The CDR3 region has the DNA TGTGCCAGCAGTTTCCTCAGGGGCGGGGGAACTAACTATGGCTACACCTTC.